The T cell receptor (beta chain) under discussion was sequenced for a study of cytomegalovirus exposure and HLA in healthy donors. The germline V and J ends were trimmed by 2 bases and 0 bases, with 9 bases remaining between them. Looked up from germline, CDR1 is MGHRA and CDR2 is YSYEKL. The CDR3 sequence is 15 residues long. The PCR was carried out with 60 Vbeta primers and 13 Jbeta primers. TCRdb keeps only in-frame clones here, not all; method: immunoSEQ multiplex PCR. The sample carries more than 90,000 clones, about 86% recorded once. With respect to this clone: Its antigen is not known.

Study outcomes and limitations: Sequencing probably produced one cluster of sequence variants that were highly shared. Rarity marked most TCR sequences, yet some public TCRs occurred in many donors.

The sequenced sample consisted of PBMCs. The V call is TRBV4-1, the J call TRBJ2-3; no firm D call. The sequence was collected from a woman between 65 and 79 years old in good health and CMV-seropositive. The CDR3 coding sequence is TGCGCCAGCAGCCAACCTGGCGGTAGCACAGATACGCAGTATTTT. This sequence encodes CASSQPGGSTDTQYF.